The 11 T cell receptor beta chains below all came from one sample that was sequenced in a study of response to subunit inactivated influenza vaccine. TCRdb reprocessed the RT-PCR reads with MiXCR, giving one entry per CDR3 protein. The table lists about 520,000 distinct CDR3 sequences, approximately 7.8% of them singletons. Specimen: PBMCs from blood, collected less than 30 months after vaccination. These receptor sequences come from a man between 45 and 75 years old who received an inactivated influenza vaccine.

This clonotype was observed at least ten times. The CDR3 nucleotides are TGTGCCAGCAGTTCCCCTGGGGGGAAGAGTGAAGCTTTCTTT. Encoded protein: CASSSPGGKSEAFF. V usage is TRBV27 and J usage is TRBJ1-1; D is possibly TRBD1 (5 bases). Germline CDR1 and CDR2: MNHEY and SMNVEV (reference sequence). Trimming shortened V by 4 bases and J by 7 bases, and 16 bases separated the two germline ends. This CDR3 has 14 amino acids.

V is TRBV25-1 and J is TRBJ2-5, with 7 bases lining up with TRBD1. V shed 1 base, J shed 5 bases, and the junction held 7 bases outside the gene matches. Per the germline V gene, CDR1 is MGHDK and CDR2 is SYGVNS. The CDR3 spans 15 residues. Here the CDR3 reads CASSEWTGGVETQYF. CDR3 sequence (DNA): TGTGCCAGCAGTGAATGGACAGGCGGTGTGGAGACCCAGTACTTC.

The chain links TRBV7-9 to TRBJ1-5, with D possibly being TRBD1 (5 bases). The germline gives CDR1 SEHNR, CDR2 FQNEAQ (reference sequence). This CDR3 is 12 amino acids long. V lost 5 bases and J lost 16, with 18 bases in between. The CDR3 reads CASSPVGRASHF. In DNA form, the CDR3 reads TGTGCCAGCAGCCCCGTCGGCAGGGCATCTCATTTT. Complete variable domain (other parts from reference TRBV7-9 and TRBJ1-5): DTGVSQNPRHKITKRGQNVTFRCDPISEHNRLYWYRQTLGQGPEFLTYFQNEAQLEKSRLLSDRFSAERPKGSFSTLEIQRTEQGDSAMYLCASSPVGRASHFGDGTRLSIL.

In this sample, this clonotype turned up many times. The chain couples TRBV12-3 or TRBV12-4 to TRBJ2-7; 10 nucleotides match TRBD2. J lost 1 base, V lost 6 bases, and 6 bases had no gene match. The CDR3 has 15 residues. CDR3 bases: TGTGCCAGCAGCGAGGCTAGCGGGGGATCCTACGAGCAGTACTTC. This sequence encodes CASSEASGGSYEQYF.

V and J are TRBV6-1 and TRBJ1-1; D is perhaps TRBD1 (6 bases). The V end was cut by 8 bases, the J end by 5 bases, with 21 bases between. In germline, CDR1 is MNHNS, CDR2 SASEGT. The CDR3 length is 15 residues. The CDR3 region is CASRPAGGAGTEAFF. The CDR3 nucleotides read TGTGCCAGCCGCCCGGCGGGGGGCGCGGGAACTGAAGCTTTCTTT.

This clonotype appeared a few times. V gene TRBV14 combines with J gene TRBJ2-5, with D perhaps TRBD2 (5 bases). The V and J ends lost 9 bases and 5 bases respectively, with 13 bases between them. Germline-derived CDR1 and CDR2 are SGHDN and FVKESK. The CDR3 is made up of 12 amino acids. Here the CDR3 reads CASRGLDETQYF. CDR3 bases: TGTGCCAGTAGAGGGTTGGATGAGACCCAGTACTTC.

This chain uses TRBV12-3 or TRBV12-4 with TRBJ2-1; TRBD2 might be the D (5 bases). The CDR3 is 14 amino acids. Trimming removed 3 bases at V and 3 bases at J, with 9 bases between. The CDR3 loop is CASSFEGNYNEQFF. The CDR3 bases are TGTGCCAGCAGTTTTGAGGGAAACTACAATGAGCAGTTCTTC.

There are a few counts of this clonotype. J is TRBJ2-3 and V is TRBV7-3; 7 bases are a match to TRBD2. CDR1 is SGHTA and CDR2 is FQGTGA in the germline V gene. The V segment lost 6 bases and the J segment 6 bases; nucleotides outside the gene matches: 6. The CDR3 runs 13 residues. CDR3 residues: CASRGTGRDTQYF. CDR3 nucleotides: TGTGCCAGCAGGGGAACCGGGAGGGATACGCAGTATTTT.

This clonotype was detected ten times or more. This chain uses TRBV4-3 with TRBJ2-7; 9 bases are a match to TRBD1. The CDR3 length is 14 residues. Germline V gene lookup returns CDR1 LGHNA and CDR2 YSLEER. Unmatched junction bases numbered 8, after V lost 6 bases and J lost 5 bases. CDR3 amino acids: CASSHRGPGDEQYF. CDR3 nucleotide sequence: TGCGCCAGCAGTCACAGGGGGCCGGGGGACGAGCAGTACTTC.

This clonotype was seen a handful of times. This sequence joins TRBV10-3 and TRBJ2-6, with unresolved D. Germline values: CDR1 ENHRY, CDR2 SYGVKD. Trimming removed 1 base at V and 0 bases at J, with 4 bases between. The CDR3 contains 15 residues. CDR3 in amino acids: CAISEWGSGANVLTF. The CDR3 bases are TGTGCCATCAGTGAGTGGGGCTCTGGGGCCAACGTCCTGACTTTC.

The chain recombines TRBV9 with TRBJ2-7; 10 bases are a match to TRBD1. The CDR3 has 16 amino acids. The germline V gene has CDR1 SGDLS and CDR2 YYNGEE. After removal of 0 bases from V and 6 bases from J, the junction contained 9 bases not matched to a gene. CDR3 amino acids: CASSVGLTGTGVEQYF. The CDR3 nucleotides read TGTGCCAGCAGCGTAGGCCTGACCGGGACAGGGGTCGAGCAGTACTTC.